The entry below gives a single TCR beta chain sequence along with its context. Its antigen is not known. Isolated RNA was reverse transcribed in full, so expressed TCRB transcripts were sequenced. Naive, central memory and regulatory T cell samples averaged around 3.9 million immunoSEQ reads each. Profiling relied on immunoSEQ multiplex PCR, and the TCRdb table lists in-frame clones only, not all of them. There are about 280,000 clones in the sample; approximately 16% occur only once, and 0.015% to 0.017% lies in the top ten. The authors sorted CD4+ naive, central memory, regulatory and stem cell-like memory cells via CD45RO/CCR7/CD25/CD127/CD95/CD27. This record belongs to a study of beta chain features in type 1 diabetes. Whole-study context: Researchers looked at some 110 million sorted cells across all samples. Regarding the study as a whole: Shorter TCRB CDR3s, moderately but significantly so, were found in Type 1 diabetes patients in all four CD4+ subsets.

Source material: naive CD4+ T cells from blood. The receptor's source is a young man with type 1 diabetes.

The CDR3 sequence: CASSLPVTGNYGYTF. CDR3 in DNA: TGTGCCAGCAGCTTACCCGTTACAGGGAACTATGGCTACACCTTC. The gene calls are TRBV7-9 and TRBJ1-2, with a possible D match to TRBD1 (6 bases). The V and J ends lost 2 bases and 2 bases respectively, with 12 bases between them. Germline V gene sequence: CDR1 SEHNR, CDR2 FQNEAQ (reference sequence). This CDR3 has 15 residues.